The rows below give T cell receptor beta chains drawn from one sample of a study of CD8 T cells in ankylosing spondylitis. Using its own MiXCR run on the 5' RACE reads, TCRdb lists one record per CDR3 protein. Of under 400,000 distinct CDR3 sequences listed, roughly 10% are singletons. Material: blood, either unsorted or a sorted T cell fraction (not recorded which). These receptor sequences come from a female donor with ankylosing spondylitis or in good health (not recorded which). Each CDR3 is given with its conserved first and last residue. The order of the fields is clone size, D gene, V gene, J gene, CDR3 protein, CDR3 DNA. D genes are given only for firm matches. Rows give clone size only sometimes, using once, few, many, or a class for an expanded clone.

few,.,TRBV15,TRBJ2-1,CATSRDTGSEQFF,TGTGCCACCAGCAGAGATACAGGGAGTGAGCAGTTCTTC
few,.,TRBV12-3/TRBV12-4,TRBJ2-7,CASSLVVVTEQYF,TGTGCCAGCAGTTTAGTGGTGGTTACCGAGCAGTACTTC
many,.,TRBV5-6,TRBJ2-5,CASSSQVGETQYF,TGTGCCAGCAGCTCCCAGGTAGGAGAGACCCAGTACTTC
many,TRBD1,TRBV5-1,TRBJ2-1,CASSDRGSENEQFF,TGCGCCAGCTCCGACAGGGGGAGTGAAAATGAGCAGTTCTTC
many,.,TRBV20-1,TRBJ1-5,CSASMSQGNQPQHF,TGCAGTGCGTCCATGTCGCAGGGAAATCAGCCCCAGCATTTT
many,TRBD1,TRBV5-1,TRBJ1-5,CASSPTTGASNQPQHF,TGCGCCAGCAGCCCGACGACAGGGGCGAGCAATCAGCCCCAGCATTTT
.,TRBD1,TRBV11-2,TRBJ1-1,CASDGGQGAQGTEAFF,TGTGCCAGCGACGGAGGGCAGGGGGCGCAGGGGACTGAAGCTTTCTTT
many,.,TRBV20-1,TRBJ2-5,CSAKTTKMYQETQYF,TGCAGTGCTAAGACAACTAAAATGTACCAAGAGACCCAGTACTTC
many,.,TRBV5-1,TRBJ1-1,CASSLSRGSYEAFF,TGCGCCAGCAGCTTATCAAGGGGGTCTTATGAAGCTTTCTTT
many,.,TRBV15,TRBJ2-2,CATRDVGGELFF,TGTGCCACCAGAGACGTAGGCGGGGAGCTGTTTTTT
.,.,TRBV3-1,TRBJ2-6,CASSWTAASGANVLTF,TGTGCCAGCAGCTGGACGGCAGCCTCTGGGGCCAACGTCCTGACTTTC
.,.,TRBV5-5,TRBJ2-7,CASSFQGFEQYF,TGTGCCAGCAGCTTCCAGGGTTTCGAGCAGTACTTC
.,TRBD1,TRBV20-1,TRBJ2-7,CSATRDRGPYEQYF,TGCAGTGCCACCAGGGACAGGGGCCCCTACGAGCAGTACTTC
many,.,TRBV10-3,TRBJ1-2,CAISVGDGYTF,TGTGCCATCAGTGTTGGGGATGGCTACACCTTC